The sample holds a few counts of the clone carrying this T cell receptor (beta chain). Its matching antigen is unknown. The data derive from a study of T cells after yellow fever vaccination. The CDR3 totals 12 residues. Trimming took off 3 bases at V and 6 bases at J, with 9 bases between the two ends. Using its own MiXCR run on the 5' RACE reads, TCRdb lists one record per CDR3 protein. The sample includes about 230,000 distinct CDR3 sequences, approximately 6.3% of them seen just once. General study findings and limits: Most clones from primary vaccination resurfaced after the booster (around 97% CD4, 75% to 90% CD8). A weaker secondary response peaked on day 5, the primary on day 15.

This TCR was recovered from a man aged 25 to 45 who received the YFV17D yellow fever vaccine. The chain recombines TRBV23-1 with TRBJ2-7, with D uncertain. TRBV23-1 is flagged as an ORF with uncertain function. The specimen comprised CD4+ T cells sorted from PBMCs, sampled on the day of the yellow fever booster vaccination. In DNA, the CDR3 is TGCGCCAGCAGTCAGACGGTCCGCGAGCAGTACTTC. It encodes CASSQTVREQYF.